This is a list of T cell receptor beta chains from one sample in a study of cytomegalovirus exposure and HLA in healthy donors. Measured with immunoSEQ multiplex PCR; TCRdb has only the in-frame clones, and not every one. Among about 26,000 clones listed, 55% to 75% were seen once. Sequenced input: PBMCs. These receptors were collected from a woman aged 50 to 60 in good health and CMV-seronegative. Each CDR3 is given with its conserved first and last residue. A D gene is named only where the DNA matches it firmly. For some rows the clone size is stated as once, few or many, or as a class when expanded; others skip it.

D	V	J	size	CDR3	DNA
TRBD1	TRBV6-4	TRBJ1-2	once	CASSDSGQINYGYTF	TGTGCCAGCAGTGACTCGGGACAGATTAACTATGGCTACACCTTC
NA	TRBV2	TRBJ1-4	NA	CASRQGNEKLFF	TGTGCCAGCAGACAGGGTAATGAAAAACTGTTTTTT
NA	TRBV9	TRBJ2-1	NA	CASSVGGGHSYNEQFF	TGTGCCAGCAGCGTTGGCGGTGGCCACTCCTACAATGAGCAGTTCTTC
NA	TRBV5-6	TRBJ1-2	NA	CASSLGDMWYGYTF	TGTGCCAGCAGCTTGGGGGACATGTGGTATGGCTACACCTTC
NA	TRBV2	TRBJ1-1	NA	CASTIQENTEAFF	TGTGCCAGCACCATACAGGAGAACACTGAAGCTTTCTTT
TRBD2	TRBV6-5	TRBJ2-1	NA	CASTKEAGSYNEQFF	TGTGCCAGCACCAAAGAAGCGGGGAGCTACAATGAGCAGTTCTTC
NA	TRBV6-6	TRBJ1-5	few	CASSGDRGYSNQPQHF	TGTGCCAGCAGCGGAGATCGGGGGTATAGCAATCAGCCCCAGCATTTT
TRBD2	TRBV5-1	TRBJ2-5	NA	CASSLERGTETQYF	TGCGCCAGCAGCTTGGAGCGGGGTACGGAGACCCAGTACTTC
NA	TRBV7-9	TRBJ2-3	NA	CASSPESTDTQYF	TGTGCCAGCAGCCCCGAGTCCACAGATACGCAGTATTTT
NA	TRBV4-1	TRBJ1-2	NA	CASSQAVRGGYTF	TGCGCCAGCAGCCAAGCCGTCCGAGGAGGCTACACCTTC
NA	TRBV7-9	TRBJ1-2	NA	CASSFSGGGYGYTF	TGTGCCAGCAGCTTTTCGGGTGGAGGCTATGGCTACACCTTC
NA	TRBV27	TRBJ2-1	NA	CASSLGQRPYNEQFF	TGTGCCAGCAGTTTAGGGCAGCGGCCTTACAATGAGCAGTTCTTC
NA	TRBV5-1	TRBJ2-7	NA	CASSLERGNQYF	TGCGCCAGCAGCTTGGAGAGGGGGAATCAGTACTTC
NA	TRBV28	TRBJ1-5	NA	CAAWDTKIYSNQPQHF	TGTGCCGCCTGGGACACCAAGATTTATAGCAATCAGCCCCAGCATTTT
TRBD1	TRBV5-1	TRBJ1-1	NA	CASSLYRGDTEAFF	TGCGCCAGCAGCTTGTACAGGGGGGACACTGAAGCTTTCTTT
TRBD1	TRBV29-1	TRBJ2-5	once	CSTKEGDGQGRQETQYF	TGCAGCACCAAGGAGGGGGATGGACAGGGGCGGCAAGAGACCCAGTACTTC
TRBD2	TRBV6-5	TRBJ2-1	NA	CASRAGGPPYNEQFF	TGTGCCAGCAGGGCGGGAGGGCCCCCATACAATGAGCAGTTCTTC